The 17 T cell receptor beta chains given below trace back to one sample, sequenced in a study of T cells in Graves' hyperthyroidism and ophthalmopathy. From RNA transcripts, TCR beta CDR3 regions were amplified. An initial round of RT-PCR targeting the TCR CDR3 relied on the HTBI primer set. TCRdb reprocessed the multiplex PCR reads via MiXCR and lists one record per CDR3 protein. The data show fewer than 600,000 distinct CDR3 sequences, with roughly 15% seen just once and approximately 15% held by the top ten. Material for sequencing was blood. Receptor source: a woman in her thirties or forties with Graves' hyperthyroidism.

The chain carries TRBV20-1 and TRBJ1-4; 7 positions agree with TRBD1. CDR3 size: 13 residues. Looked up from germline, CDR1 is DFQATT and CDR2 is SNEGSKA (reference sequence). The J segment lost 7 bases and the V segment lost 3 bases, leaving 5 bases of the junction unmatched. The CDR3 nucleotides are TGCAGTGCTAGGGGACAGACGGGTGAAAAACTGTTTTTT. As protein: CSARGQTGEKLFF.

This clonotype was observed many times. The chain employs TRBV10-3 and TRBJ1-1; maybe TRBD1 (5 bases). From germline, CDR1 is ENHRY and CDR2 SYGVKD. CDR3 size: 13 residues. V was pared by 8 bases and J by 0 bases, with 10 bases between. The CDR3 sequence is CAILGDLNTEAFF. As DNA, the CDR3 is TGTGCCATCCTTGGGGACCTGAACACTGAAGCTTTCTTT.

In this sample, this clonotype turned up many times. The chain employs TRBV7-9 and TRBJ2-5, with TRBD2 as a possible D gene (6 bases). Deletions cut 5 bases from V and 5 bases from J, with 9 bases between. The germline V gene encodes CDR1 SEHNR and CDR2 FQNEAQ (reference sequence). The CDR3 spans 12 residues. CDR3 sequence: CASSQGGETQYF. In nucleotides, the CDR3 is TGTGCCAGCAGCCAAGGAGGGGAGACCCAGTACTTC.

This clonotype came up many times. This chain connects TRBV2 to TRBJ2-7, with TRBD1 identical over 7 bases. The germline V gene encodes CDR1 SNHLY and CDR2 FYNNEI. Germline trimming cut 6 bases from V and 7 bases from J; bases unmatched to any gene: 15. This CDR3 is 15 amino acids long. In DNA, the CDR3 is TGTGCCAGCAGCTCATCCGGGACAGACGCCGGTGAGCAGTACTTC. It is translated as CASSSSGTDAGEQYF.

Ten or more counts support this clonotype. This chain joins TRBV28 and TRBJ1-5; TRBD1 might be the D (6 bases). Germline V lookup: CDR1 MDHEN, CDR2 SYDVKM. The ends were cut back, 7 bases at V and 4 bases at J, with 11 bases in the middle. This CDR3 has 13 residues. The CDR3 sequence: CASNKQGNQPQHF. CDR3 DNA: TGTGCCAGCAATAAACAGGGAAATCAGCCCCAGCATTTT.

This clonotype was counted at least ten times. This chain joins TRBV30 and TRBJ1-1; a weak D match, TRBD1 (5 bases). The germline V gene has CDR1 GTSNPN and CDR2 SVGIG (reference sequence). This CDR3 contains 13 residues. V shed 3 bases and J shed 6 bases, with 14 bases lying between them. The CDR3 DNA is TGTGCCTGGAGATGGACAACCGACGCTGAAGCTTTCTTT. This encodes CAWRWTTDAEAFF. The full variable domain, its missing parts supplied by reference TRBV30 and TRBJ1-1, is SQTIHQWPATLVQPVGSPLSLECTVEGTSNPNLYWYRQAAGRGLQLLFYSVGIGQISSEVPQNLSASRPQDRQFILSSKKLLLSDSGFYLCAWRWTTDAEAFFGQGTRLTVV.

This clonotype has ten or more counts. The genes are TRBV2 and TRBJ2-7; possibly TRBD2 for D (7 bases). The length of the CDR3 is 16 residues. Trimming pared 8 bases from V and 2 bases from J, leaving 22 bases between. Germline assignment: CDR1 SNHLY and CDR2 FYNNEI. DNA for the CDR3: TGTGCCAGCGGGAGGGGTCTTGCAGGGGATCCCTACGAGCAGTACTTC. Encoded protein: CASGRGLAGDPYEQYF.

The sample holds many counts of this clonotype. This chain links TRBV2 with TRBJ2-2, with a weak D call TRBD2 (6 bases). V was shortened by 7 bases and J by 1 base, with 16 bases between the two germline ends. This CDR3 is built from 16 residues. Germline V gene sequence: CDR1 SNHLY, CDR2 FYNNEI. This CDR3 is CASTASAGLNTGELFF. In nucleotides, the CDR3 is TGTGCCAGCACGGCCTCTGCGGGATTGAACACCGGGGAGCTGTTTTTT.

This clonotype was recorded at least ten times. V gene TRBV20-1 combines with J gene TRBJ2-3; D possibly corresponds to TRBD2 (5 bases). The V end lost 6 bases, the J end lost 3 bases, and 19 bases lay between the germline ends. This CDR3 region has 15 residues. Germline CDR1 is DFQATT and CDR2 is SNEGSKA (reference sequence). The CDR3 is CSAQGFIGGTDTQYF. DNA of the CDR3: TGCAGTGCACAAGGGTTTATCGGCGGGACAGATACGCAGTATTTT.

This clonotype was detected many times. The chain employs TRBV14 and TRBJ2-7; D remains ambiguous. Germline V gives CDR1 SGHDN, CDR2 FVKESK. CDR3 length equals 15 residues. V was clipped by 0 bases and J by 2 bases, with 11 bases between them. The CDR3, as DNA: TGTGCCAGCAGCCAAGAAGGAGCATATACCTACGAGCAGTACTTC. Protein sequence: CASSQEGAYTYEQYF.

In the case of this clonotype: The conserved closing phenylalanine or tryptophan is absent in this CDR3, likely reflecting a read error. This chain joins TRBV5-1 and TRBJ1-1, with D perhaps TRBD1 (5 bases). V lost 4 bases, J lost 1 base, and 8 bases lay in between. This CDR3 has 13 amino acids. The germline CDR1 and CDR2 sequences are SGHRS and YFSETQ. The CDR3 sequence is CASSGGTNTEAFL. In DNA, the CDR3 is TGCGCCAGCAGCGGGGGGACGAACACTGAAGCTTTCCTT.

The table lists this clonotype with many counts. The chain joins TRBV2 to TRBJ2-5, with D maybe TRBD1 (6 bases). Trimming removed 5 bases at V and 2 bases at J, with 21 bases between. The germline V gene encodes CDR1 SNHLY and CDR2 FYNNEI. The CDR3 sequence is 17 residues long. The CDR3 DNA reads TGTGCCAGCAGTATGAGGGGGTTCTCGCCGGGACAAGAGACCCAGTACTTC. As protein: CASSMRGFSPGQETQYF.

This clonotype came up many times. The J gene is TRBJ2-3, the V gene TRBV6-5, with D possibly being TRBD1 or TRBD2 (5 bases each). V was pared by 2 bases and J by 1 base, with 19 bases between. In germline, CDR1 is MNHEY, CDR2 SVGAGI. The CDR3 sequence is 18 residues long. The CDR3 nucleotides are TGTGCCAGCAGTTACGAGAGGAGACTGGGGGTTCGCACAGATACGCAGTATTTT. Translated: CASSYERRLGVRTDTQYF.

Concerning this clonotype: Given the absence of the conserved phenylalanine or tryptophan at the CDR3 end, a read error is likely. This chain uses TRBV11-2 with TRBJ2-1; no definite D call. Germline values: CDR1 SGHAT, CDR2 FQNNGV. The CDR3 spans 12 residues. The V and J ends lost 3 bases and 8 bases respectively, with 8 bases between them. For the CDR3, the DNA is TGTGCCAGCAGCTTTGGCTGGGATGAGCAGTTCCTC. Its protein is CASSFGWDEQFL.

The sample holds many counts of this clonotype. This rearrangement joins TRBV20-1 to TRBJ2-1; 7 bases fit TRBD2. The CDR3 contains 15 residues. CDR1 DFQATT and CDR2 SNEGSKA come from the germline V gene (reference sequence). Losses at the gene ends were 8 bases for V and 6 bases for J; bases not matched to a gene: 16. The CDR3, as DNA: TGCAGTTCCCGAGGTGGGCTAGCGGACCTCAATGAGCAGTTCTTC. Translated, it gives CSSRGGLADLNEQFF.

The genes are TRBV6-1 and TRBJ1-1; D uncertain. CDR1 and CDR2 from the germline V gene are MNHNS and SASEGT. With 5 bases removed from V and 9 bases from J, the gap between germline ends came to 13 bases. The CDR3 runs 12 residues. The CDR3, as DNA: TGTGCCAGCAGTCCCGAAATGTTTAAAGCTTTCTTT. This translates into CASSPEMFKAFF.

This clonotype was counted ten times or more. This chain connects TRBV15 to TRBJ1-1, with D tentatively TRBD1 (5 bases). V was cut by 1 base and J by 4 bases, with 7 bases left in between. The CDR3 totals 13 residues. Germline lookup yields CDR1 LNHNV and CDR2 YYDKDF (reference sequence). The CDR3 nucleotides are TGTGCCACCAGCAGAGGAGGGGTCACTGAAGCTTTCTTT. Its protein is CATSRGGVTEAFF.